Below are 12 T cell receptor beta chains sequenced from a single sample in a study of blood T cell repertoires in COVID-19. The protocol was immunoSEQ multiplex PCR, while the TCRdb copy is restricted to in-frame clones and leaves out a portion. This repertoire shows approximately 250,000 clones, approximately 88% found once; its top ten account for 10% to 13%. The sequencing sample was made of peripheral blood. The receptor source for this set is a woman aged 70 to 79 with COVID-19, enrolled during active disease.

V gene TRBV5-1 combines with J gene TRBJ2-1; D gene ambiguous. With 4 bases removed from V and 4 bases from J, the gap between germline ends came to 12 bases. This CDR3 region has 14 residues. Germline V gene sequence: CDR1 SGHRS, CDR2 YFSETQ. CDR3 DNA sequence: TGCGCCAGCAGCGTGGGCAGATTATACAATGAGCAGTTCTTC. This gives the protein CASSVGRLYNEQFF.

To note about this clone: The sample has other DNA sequences that encode this CDR3 too. The rearrangement uses TRBV7-3 and TRBJ1-2; 7 bases are shared with TRBD1. Trimming removed 5 bases from V and 3 bases from J; junction bases left unmatched: 3. The CDR3 is made up of 13 amino acids. From germline, CDR1 is SGHTA and CDR2 FQGTGA. CDR3 nucleotide sequence: TGTGCCAGCAGCCCAGGGACAGACTATGGCTACACCTTC. Residues: CASSPGTDYGYTF.

The sample holds a few counts of this clone. The V and J genes are TRBV19 and TRBJ1-2; D might be TRBD1 (6 bases). CDR3 length equals 14 residues. Germline V gene data show CDR1 as LNHDA and CDR2 as SQIVND (reference sequence). V was cut by 5 bases and J by 3 bases, with 13 bases left in between. The DNA of the CDR3 is TGTGCCAGTAGTGTCGGGGGGGCCCACTATGGCTACACCTTC. Protein product: CASSVGGAHYGYTF. Variable domain in full (rest from reference TRBV19 and TRBJ1-2): DGGITQSPKYLFRKEGQNVTLSCEQNLNHDAMYWYRQDPGQGLRLIYYSQIVNDFQKGDIAEGYSVSREKKESFPLTVTSAQKNPTAFYLCASSVGGAHYGYTFGSGTRLTVV.

The sample holds a few counts of this clone. V usage is TRBV18 and J usage is TRBJ2-1, with 14 bases aligning to TRBD2. This CDR3 spans 16 amino acids. The germline V gene has CDR1 KGHSH and CDR2 LQKENI. After removal of 3 bases from V and 5 bases from J, the junction contained 3 bases not matched to a gene. This CDR3 is CASSPGTSGSNNEQFF. DNA for the CDR3: TGTGCCAGCTCACCGGGGACTAGCGGGAGTAACAATGAGCAGTTCTTC.

This chain joins TRBV27 and TRBJ1-5; the D gene is possibly TRBD1 (5 bases). V was shortened by 10 bases and J by 2 bases, with 24 bases between the two germline ends. Germline CDR1 is MNHEY and CDR2 is SMNVEV (reference sequence). CDR3 length: 17 amino acids. The CDR3 reads CANPSVAGILRNQPQHF. The CDR3 bases are TGTGCCAACCCTTCAGTAGCAGGGATTCTTCGCAATCAGCCCCAGCATTTT.

The CDR3 spells CSVVPGHLLAGGAYNEQFF. CDR3 sequence (DNA): TGCAGCGTTGTCCCGGGACACCTACTAGCGGGAGGCGCCTACAATGAGCAGTTCTTC. This sequence joins TRBV29-1 and TRBJ2-1; 12 bases align to TRBD2. The V gene's germline CDR1 is SQVTM and CDR2 ANQGSEA. With 4 bases clipped from V and 2 bases from J, the junction kept 15 bases outside the gene matches. The CDR3 covers 19 residues.

The V and J genes are TRBV11-3 and TRBJ2-7; 7 bases are a match to TRBD2. After removal of 5 bases from V and 5 bases from J, the junction contained 6 bases not matched to a gene. This CDR3 has 13 residues. The germline V gene has CDR1 SGHNT and CDR2 YENEEA. The CDR3 here is CASSPSGGDEQYF. DNA for the CDR3: TGTGCCAGCAGCCCCAGTGGGGGGGACGAGCAGTACTTC.

V and J are TRBV11-1 and TRBJ1-1; D is unclear. Trimming removed 6 bases at V and 0 bases at J, with 8 bases between. CDR3 size: 13 residues. Germline CDR1 and CDR2: SGHAT and FQDESV (reference sequence). The CDR3 DNA sequence: TGTGCCAGCAGTCAGATCCTGAACACTGAAGCTTTCTTT. Amino acid sequence: CASSQILNTEAFF.

The chain's CDR3 is CASSGGQGTGSPLHF. CDR3 DNA: TGTGCCAGCAGCGGTGGACAGGGAACTGGGTCACCCCTCCACTTT. This rearrangement joins TRBV11-3 to TRBJ1-6, with 8 bases that match TRBD1. This CDR3 has 15 residues. CDR1 and CDR2 from the germline V gene are SGHNT and YENEEA. The J segment lost 10 bases and the V segment lost 5 bases, leaving 10 bases of the junction unmatched.

This chain connects TRBV19 to TRBJ2-7, with a tentative D call TRBD1 (6 bases). The CDR3 is 14 residues long. CDR1 and CDR2 from the germline V gene are LNHDA and SQIVND (reference sequence). V lost 8 bases and J lost 2, with 16 bases in between. CDR3 coding DNA: TGTGCCAGTGGTGACAGGACCCCTCCCTACGAGCAGTACTTC. It codes for CASGDRTPPYEQYF.

This clone was counted only a few times. This sequence joins TRBV3-1 (or the pseudogene TRBV3-2) and TRBJ1-6; 10 nucleotides align to TRBD1. The V and J ends lost 5 bases and 9 bases, in that order; junction bases with no gene match: 7. Germline values: CDR1 LGHDT, CDR2 YNNKEL (reference sequence). CDR3 size: 15 residues. The CDR3 reads CASSTGTGVFSPLHF. The CDR3 DNA is TGTGCCAGCAGCACGGGGACAGGGGTTTTTTCACCCCTCCACTTT.

J is TRBJ2-2 and V is TRBV3-1 (or the pseudogene TRBV3-2); 8 bases fit TRBD2. This CDR3 comprises 17 residues. The V and J ends lost 0 bases and 5 bases, in that order; junction bases with no gene match: 8. From germline, CDR1 is LGHDT and CDR2 YNNKEL (reference sequence). This chain's CDR3 is CASSQEAGGRGTGELFF. The CDR3 bases are TGTGCCAGCAGCCAAGAGGCGGGGGGCCGAGGGACCGGGGAGCTGTTTTTT.